These 30 T cell receptor beta chains were all obtained from the same sample, sequenced in a study of T cell responses to AZD1222 COVID-19 vaccine. Repertoires were generated with immunoSEQ multiplex PCR, while TCRdb's copy carries only in-frame clones and drops some. The table includes 150,000 to 200,000 clones, 75% to 90% detected once. Sequenced material: peripheral blood, taken on day 0 of AZD1222 vaccination. These receptors originate from an adult in good health.

The genes are TRBV6-5 and TRBJ2-5; 9 bases are shared with TRBD1. The CDR3 loop spans 15 amino acids. The trim removed 7 bases at V and 5 bases at J, leaving 11 bases unmatched. Germline V gene data show CDR1 as MNHEY and CDR2 as SVGAGI. This chain's CDR3 is CASTLAGTGTETQYF. The CDR3 DNA follows: TGTGCCAGCACTCTTGCAGGGACAGGGACGGAGACCCAGTACTTC.

A few counts support this clone. The chain joins TRBV28 to TRBJ1-6, with D possibly TRBD1 on 5 matching bases. V was cut by 3 bases and J by 8 bases, with 17 bases left in between. Germline CDR1 and CDR2: MDHEN and SYDVKM. The CDR3 has 16 residues. CDR3 nucleotides: TGTGCCAGCAGTTTGTTTTCAGGGAGTCGGGATTCACCCCTCCACTTT. The encoded protein is CASSLFSGSRDSPLHF.

The V gene is TRBV28, the J gene TRBJ2-7; maybe TRBD2 (6 bases). V lost 6 bases, J lost 4 bases, and 13 bases lay in between. From germline, CDR1 is MDHEN and CDR2 SYDVKM. The CDR3 consists of 13 residues. Here the CDR3 reads CASRTSRDYEQYF. CDR3 nucleotide sequence: TGTGCCAGCAGGACTAGTCGGGATTACGAGCAGTACTTC.

The chain couples TRBV6-5 to TRBJ2-7, with D uncertain. CDR1 is MNHEY and CDR2 is SVGAGI in the germline V gene. This CDR3 is built from 14 residues. V lost 2 bases to trimming and J lost 1 base, with 9 bases between them. CDR3 amino acids: CASSYDPDSYEQYF. Written as DNA, the CDR3 is TGTGCCAGCAGTTACGACCCAGATTCCTACGAGCAGTACTTC.

J is TRBJ1-1 and V is TRBV18; 7 nucleotides agree with TRBD1. This CDR3 is 18 amino acids long. V dropped 4 bases and J dropped 0; count of bases not matched to a gene: 14. In germline, CDR1 is KGHSH, CDR2 LQKENI. CDR3 bases: TGTGCCAGCTCACTGGTGGGCCAGGGGGGATCCATGAACACTGAAGCTTTCTTT. Its translation: CASSLVGQGGSMNTEAFF.

The chain has TRBV4-2 and TRBJ1-6, with TRBD1 matching over 8 bases. This CDR3 contains 15 residues. Germline V lookup: CDR1 LGHNA, CDR2 YNFKEQ. With V trimmed by 0 bases and J by 8 bases, 3 bases remained unmatched. The CDR3 here is CASSQEQGDHSPLHF. CDR3 coding DNA: TGTGCCAGCAGCCAAGAACAGGGGGACCATTCACCCCTCCACTTT.

A remark on this clone: Other nucleotide sequences in the sample specify the same CDR3. This chain connects TRBV5-1 to TRBJ1-5; TRBD1 aligns across 7 bases. Germline trimming cut 3 bases from V and 2 bases from J; bases unmatched to any gene: 5. CDR1 is SGHRS and CDR2 is YFSETQ in the germline V gene. This CDR3 has 15 residues. The CDR3, as DNA: TGCGCCAGCAGCTACTCCGGGACAGGCAATCAGCCCCAGCATTTT. Protein product: CASSYSGTGNQPQHF. The variable domain in full, with the rest retrieved from reference TRBV5-1 and TRBJ1-5, is KAGVTQTPRYLIKTRGQQVTLSCSPISGHRSVSWYQQTPGQGLQFLFEYFSETQRNKGNFPGRFSGRQFSNSRSEMNVSTLELGDSALYLCASSYSGTGNQPQHFGDGTRLSIL.

This clone has ten or more counts. The V gene is TRBV5-8, the J gene TRBJ2-7; D is ambiguous. The CDR3 has 16 amino acids. Germline-derived CDR1 and CDR2 are SGHTS and YDEGEE. Trimming pared 0 bases from V and 4 bases from J, leaving 17 bases between. The CDR3 DNA is TGTGCCAGCAGCTTGGGAGGCGACCCGAACCTTTACGAGCAGTACTTC. It encodes CASSLGGDPNLYEQYF.

The chain couples TRBV7-9 to TRBJ2-1; 11 nucleotides match TRBD2. With V trimmed by 3 bases and J by 8 bases, 9 bases remained unmatched. Germline CDR1 and CDR2: SEHNR and FQNEAQ (reference sequence). CDR3 length: 16 amino acids. CDR3 sequence (DNA): TGTGCCAGCAGCTTCAGACTAGCGGGGTCCAGTGATGAGCAGTTCTTC. Its protein product is CASSFRLAGSSDEQFF.

Details on this clone: An end of the junction does not agree with germline; a read error may underlie this. The chain links TRBV7-2 to TRBJ1-2, with a tentative D call TRBD1 (5 bases). CDR3 size: 18 residues. The germline gives CDR1 SGHTA, CDR2 FQGNSA. This chain's CDR3 is CASSLARMQGPPIDGYTF. The CDR3 nucleotides are TGTGCCAGCAGTTTAGCTCGGATGCAGGGCCCTCCCATTGACGGCTACACCTTC.

The CDR3 sequence: CASSSGQGENTEAFF. DNA of the CDR3: TGTGCCAGCAGCTCAGGACAGGGGGAGAACACTGAAGCTTTCTTT. The genes are TRBV11-3 and TRBJ1-1, with 10 bases fitting TRBD1. J lost 1 base, V lost 4 bases, and 3 bases had no gene match. CDR3 length equals 15 residues. The germline V gene encodes CDR1 SGHNT and CDR2 YENEEA.

The rearrangement uses TRBV28 and TRBJ2-3, with 7 bases fitting TRBD2. The junction had 14 bases not matched to a gene; V was cut back by 2 bases and J by 6 bases. CDR3 length equals 17 residues. In germline, CDR1 is MDHEN, CDR2 SYDVKM. The CDR3 sequence is CASSLPGTNLIGDTQYF. The CDR3 coding sequence is TGTGCCAGCAGTTTACCCGGGACTAACCTAATTGGGGATACGCAGTATTTT.

The chain joins TRBV30 to TRBJ1-6; TRBD1 aligns across 9 bases. With V trimmed by 3 bases and J by 10 bases, 10 bases remained unmatched. This CDR3 region has 15 residues. Germline CDR1 GTSNPN, CDR2 SVGIG (reference sequence). The CDR3 DNA reads as TGTGCCTGGAGCCGGGGACAGGGAAACAGGTCACCCCTCCACTTT. As protein: CAWSRGQGNRSPLHF.

This chain uses TRBV7-9 with TRBJ2-7, with a weak D call TRBD2 (7 bases). The CDR3 consists of 12 residues. V was pared by 9 bases and J by 6 bases, with 15 bases between. Per the germline V gene, CDR1 is SEHNR and CDR2 is FQNEAQ (reference sequence). The CDR3 here is CASGGASFEQYF. CDR3 nucleotide sequence: TGTGCCAGTGGGGGGGCCTCGTTCGAGCAGTACTTC.

V and J are TRBV25-1 and TRBJ2-5, with D possibly being TRBD1 (6 bases). Germline V CDR1 and CDR2: MGHDK, SYGVNS. The CDR3 has 13 amino acids. The V gene lost 3 bases and the J gene lost 6 bases, with 11 bases spanning the gap. CDR3 region: CASSDGGAKTQYF. The CDR3 bases are TGTGCCAGCAGTGATGGGGGCGCGAAGACCCAGTACTTC.

The V call is TRBV5-3, the J call TRBJ2-1; D not resolved. TRBV5-3 is an open reading frame whose function is uncertain. The ends were cut back, 3 bases at V and 0 bases at J, with 13 bases in the middle. This CDR3 contains 16 residues. The CDR3 DNA sequence: TGTGCCAGAAGCTCAATCAACAGAAGCTCCTACAATGAGCAGTTCTTC. Translated, it gives CARSSINRSSYNEQFF.

This clone was recorded once. The chain carries TRBV27 and TRBJ2-7, with D maybe TRBD1 (7 bases). CDR3 length: 13 amino acids. Germline assignment: CDR1 MNHEY and CDR2 SMNVEV (reference sequence). V was cut by 9 bases and J by 7 bases, with 19 bases left in between. The CDR3 DNA reads as TGTGCCAGTAACTTCAGGGGGGCTGGTGAGCAGTACTTC. It codes for CASNFRGAGEQYF.

The CDR3 region has the DNA TGCAGTGCCGGGGCAGAAGCTAACTATGGCTACACCTTC. Its translation: CSAGAEANYGYTF. This sequence joins TRBV29-1 and TRBJ1-2; the D gene is possibly TRBD1 (5 bases). Germline V gene lookup returns CDR1 SQVTM and CDR2 ANQGSEA. There are 13 residues in the CDR3.

The V call is TRBV19, the J call TRBJ1-2; unclear D gene. The CDR3 length is 12 residues. V lost 0 bases and J lost 4, with 3 bases in between. The V gene's germline CDR1 is LNHDA and CDR2 SQIVND (reference sequence). DNA for the CDR3: TGTGCCAGTAGTATAGACAGCTATGGCTACACCTTC. Residues: CASSIDSYGYTF. The entire variable domain, with the rest obtained from reference TRBV19 and TRBJ1-2, is as follows: DGGITQSPKYLFRKEGQNVTLSCEQNLNHDAMYWYRQDPGQGLRLIYYSQIVNDFQKGDIAEGYSVSREKKESFPLTVTSAQKNPTAFYLCASSIDSYGYTFGSGTRLTVV.

The table lists this clone with a count of one. V is TRBV27 and J is TRBJ1-5; possibly TRBD1 for D (5 bases). CDR1 and CDR2 from the germline V gene are MNHEY and SMNVEV (reference sequence). The ends were cut back, 6 bases at V and 4 bases at J, with 13 bases in the middle. The CDR3 consists of 14 residues. The CDR3: CASSPGHNNQPQHF. In DNA, the CDR3 is TGTGCCAGCAGCCCTGGACACAATAATCAGCCCCAGCATTTT.

The J gene is TRBJ1-6, the V gene TRBV29-1; a possible D gene is TRBD1 (5 bases). The V end was cut by 7 bases, the J end by 7 bases, with 17 bases between. CDR1 is SQVTM, CDR2 ANQGSEA, per germline. There are 14 residues in the CDR3. Written as DNA, the CDR3 is TGCAGCGCCGCGACCGGGGGAGAGAATTCACCCCTCCACTTT. Amino acids: CSAATGGENSPLHF.

The J gene is TRBJ1-2, the V gene TRBV18; D is ambiguous. CDR1 KGHSH and CDR2 LQKENI come from the germline V gene. V was trimmed by 4 bases and J by 1 base, leaving 10 bases between them. The CDR3 extends over 14 amino acids. The CDR3 loop is CASSRTEVNYGYTF. The CDR3 nucleotides are TGTGCCAGCTCACGGACGGAAGTTAACTATGGCTACACCTTC.

The rearrangement joins TRBV6-2 or TRBV6-3 to TRBJ1-2; TRBD1 agrees at 8 bases. The V gene end was trimmed by 5 bases and the J gene end by 6 bases; junction bases not matched to a gene: 11. This CDR3 has 15 residues. Germline V gives CDR1 MNHEY, CDR2 SVGEGT. The CDR3 region has the DNA TGTGCCAGCAGTGTCCCGGACAGGGTCAAGAATGGCTACACCTTC. Translation: CASSVPDRVKNGYTF.

The chain is built from TRBV19 and TRBJ2-7; 10 bases are a match to TRBD2. The V and J ends lost 7 bases and 2 bases, in that order; junction bases with no gene match: 8. The CDR3 loop spans 15 amino acids. Germline CDR1 reads LNHDA; CDR2 reads SQIVND (reference sequence). CDR3 in amino acids: CASTIAGGGAYEQYF. The DNA of the CDR3 is TGTGCCAGTACCATAGCGGGAGGCGGGGCCTACGAGCAGTACTTC.

This sequence joins TRBV28 and TRBJ1-2, with a possible D match to TRBD1 (5 bases). The CDR3 sequence is 15 residues long. The germline gives CDR1 MDHEN, CDR2 SYDVKM. Trimming left V 2 bases short and J 5 bases short, with 15 bases between. CDR3 amino acids: CASSLGQGRPYGYTF. In DNA form, the CDR3 reads TGTGCCAGCAGTTTAGGGCAGGGTCGTCCATATGGCTACACCTTC.

The chain has TRBV2 and TRBJ1-2, with 7 bases that match TRBD1. The V gene end was trimmed by 3 bases and the J gene end by 0 bases; junction bases not matched to a gene: 16. Germline CDR1 is SNHLY and CDR2 is FYNNEI. This CDR3 has 19 amino acids. Here the CDR3 reads CASSEFTGTAATSNYGYTF. In DNA, the CDR3 is TGTGCCAGCAGTGAGTTCACCGGGACAGCTGCCACTTCTAACTATGGCTACACCTTC.

On this clone: The same CDR3 can be traced to other DNA sequences in this sample. This chain connects TRBV7-2 to TRBJ2-7, with D hard to call. This CDR3 region has 13 residues. Trimming took off 1 base at V and 1 base at J, with 5 bases between the two ends. Germline V gene sequence: CDR1 SGHTA, CDR2 FQGNSA. CDR3 region: CASSLESSYEQYF. The DNA for the CDR3 is TGTGCCAGCAGCTTAGAGTCGTCCTACGAGCAGTACTTC.

The chain uses TRBV6-5 and TRBJ1-2; D not resolved. This CDR3 contains 15 residues. Trimming took off 0 bases at V and 4 bases at J, with 12 bases between the two ends. The germline V gene has CDR1 MNHEY and CDR2 SVGAGI. The chain's CDR3 is CASSYSIGDSYGYTF. The CDR3 nucleotides read TGTGCCAGCAGTTACTCTATCGGGGATAGCTATGGCTACACCTTC.

This clone was counted only a few times. This chain joins TRBV3-1 (or the pseudogene TRBV3-2) and TRBJ1-6; D is uncertain. The V end lost 3 bases, the J end lost 8 bases, and 20 bases lay between the germline ends. The CDR3 is 17 amino acids. Germline V gives CDR1 LGHDT, CDR2 YNNKEL (reference sequence). The CDR3 DNA sequence: TGTGCCAGCAGCCACGCCTTGGGATCTGCGTCGGATTCACCCCTCCACTTT. Protein product: CASSHALGSASDSPLHF.

The CDR3 DNA reads TGTGCCAGCAGCGTAGAAGGTGGGAAAACAGATACGCAGTATTTT. It translates to CASSVEGGKTDTQYF. The rearrangement joins TRBV9 to TRBJ2-3; D is undetermined. V dropped 0 bases and J dropped 3 bases, with 11 bases sitting between them. Germline CDR1 SGDLS, CDR2 YYNGEE. The CDR3 runs 15 residues.